This record concerns one TCR beta chain sequence. The clone's antigen remains unknown. One base away there is no much larger clone; base qualities are not given. These data belong to a study of blood T cell repertoires in COVID-19 (TCRdb year 2020). For the wider study: Samples from collaborators originated in the United States, Italy and Spain and spanned both the acute and convalescent phases of COVID-19. The material from the prospective study consisted of cDNA or gDNA derived from T cells, B-cell-depleted T cells, or PBMCs. Subjects who had been exposed to COVID-19, were actively infected with it, or had recovered from it provided the deeply sampled blood TCRbeta repertoires that made up the dataset. The repertoires were released in a freely available public database meant as a resource for research on the immune response to SARS-CoV-2. Samples were obtained from the ongoing ImmuneRACE study (first 160 participants) and from 1,000 to 1,500 subjects provided by 6 global collaborators. The sample metadata nearly always contained a de-identified subject ID, COVID-19 status, age in years and sex. Where available, HLA class I and class II types were taken from metadata supplied by the sample provider and were not determined by assay-based typing. Overall results and qualifications from the work: The quantity of clinical and demographic metadata differed by source and by participant and was supplied without curation.

TCRbeta CDR3 regions were amplified from genomic DNA by means of the immunoSEQ Assay, a bias-controlled multiplex PCR. The study's own analysis went as follows. Within the assay, amplification of reference gene primers was used to estimate how many nucleated cells each sample contained. Sequence reads were collapsed and filtered to measure the absolute abundance of every unique TCRbeta CDR3 rearrangement. Productive Simpson clonality was computed per sample as the square root of Simpson's diversity index over productive rearrangements. What TCRdb holds here is the immuneACCESS table cut down to in-frame rearrangements. Part of the clones is not present; checked against another copy, under half of the missing clones reflect an unresolved V gene, and the others are unexplained. D and trimming were read from the DNA, whereas the V and J calls and clone size are those reported in that table. In this sample the table shows about 320,000 clones, 75% to 90% of which occur a single time. Of the sample, 5% falls within the top ten clones.

The CDR3 spans 11 residues, from the cysteine through the phenylalanine. The CDR3 DNA has 33 bases and is translated from base 1. From V the trimming removes 7 bases and from J it removes 7 bases, while the gene matches leave 1 base of the junction unaccounted for. CDR1 and CDR2 are drawn from the germline V gene: SNHLY, FYNNEI. Enrolling through a virtual design, the prospective study's participants ranged in age from roughly 18 to 95 years and lived across roughly 23 United States geographic areas. In the prospective study, participants were assigned to cohorts based on the clinical history participants reported in a screening survey and a study questionnaire. Recovered participants in ImmuneRACE Cohort 3 were defined as having two consecutive negative NP/OP PCR tests, clearance from a healthcare professional, or resolution of symptoms. In the prospective study, mobile phlebotomists collected whole blood, serum and a nasopharyngeal or oropharyngeal swab from each participant. Participants in the prospective study had the option to provide additional blood draws and questionnaires over a roughly 2-month period. Before DNA extraction, blood samples from the prospective study were shipped at room temperature or frozen.

The TCR comes from a man aged 25-45 years who had recovered from COVID-19. The chain is made from TRBV2 and TRBJ2-1; 7 bases in between match TRBD2. The sequencing input was PBMCs or T cells enriched from blood (not recorded which). The CDR3 is CASIGGNEQFF. The DNA sequence is given as TGTGCCAGCATCGGGGGGAATGAGCAGTTCTTC.